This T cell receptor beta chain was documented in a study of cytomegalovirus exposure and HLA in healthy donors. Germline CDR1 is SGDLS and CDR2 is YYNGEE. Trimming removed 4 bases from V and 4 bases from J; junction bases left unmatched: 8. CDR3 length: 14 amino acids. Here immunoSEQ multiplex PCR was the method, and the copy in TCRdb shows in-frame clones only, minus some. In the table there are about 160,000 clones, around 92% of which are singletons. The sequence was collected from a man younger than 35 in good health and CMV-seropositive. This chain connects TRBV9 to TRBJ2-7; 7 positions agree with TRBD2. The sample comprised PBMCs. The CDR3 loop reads CASSLQAGRYEQYF. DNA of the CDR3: TGTGCCAGCAGCCTACAAGCGGGAAGGTACGAGCAGTACTTC.